This T cell receptor beta chain was found in a study of shared clonotypes between healthy human individuals. The assay was immunoSEQ multiplex PCR, and TCRdb's table has in-frame clones only and misses some. The sample holds approximately 2.1 million clones, 80% to 95% seen once. Study-wide findings and caveats: The authors expected sequencing depth to affect clonotype sharing among donors.

Concerning this clone: The target antigen is unknown.

Trimming shortened V by 4 bases and J by 6 bases, and 8 bases separated the two germline ends. The V gene's germline CDR1 is SGHRS and CDR2 YFSETQ. The CDR3 loop spans 12 amino acids. This chain uses TRBV5-1 with TRBJ2-1; D gene ambiguous. This clonotype originated in a man aged 18 to 30 in good health. Some clones in this sample may be carry-over from other donors' samples. Sequenced: naive CD4+ T cells from PBMCs. Subset specified: CD45RA+ positively selected. The CDR3 spells CASSPQVNEQFF. In DNA, the CDR3 is TGCGCCAGCAGCCCCCAAGTCAATGAGCAGTTCTTC.